This T cell receptor (beta chain) was sequenced for a study of Ad26.COV2.S vaccination and SARS-CoV-2 variants. This clone was seen only a few times. The antigen is not known. Treatment defined: around 19 received Ad26.COV2.S at low or high dose, single or two shots; roughly five received placebo; per-sample allocation not given. All samples were drawn on day 63, counting from the first vaccine or placebo injection. Sequencing was performed with immunoSEQ multiplex PCR; in TCRdb, only in-frame clones are kept and a portion is missing. The repertoire holds approximately 480,000 clones, 87% seen once, with more than 10% in the top ten. Study-wide results and caveats: Placebo recipients and vaccine recipients were similar in non-spike TCR breadth.

Trimming took 3 bases from V and 5 from J; bases not matched to a gene: 2. This CDR3 is 14 amino acids long. Germline V gene lookup returns CDR1 SGHNT and CDR2 YYREEE (reference sequence). Sequenced material: peripheral blood, taken in a trial of Ad26.COV2.S vaccine versus placebo. J is TRBJ2-1 and V is TRBV5-4; 10 bases align to TRBD2. The source is a person aged 18-60 years who received the Ad26.COV2.S COVID-19 vaccine or a placebo. CDR3 coding DNA: TGTGCCAGCAGCTCTAGCGGGAGCCACAATGAGCAGTTCTTC. It translates to CASSSSGSHNEQFF.